These T cell receptor beta chains were read from a single sample in a study of CD8 T cells in Susac syndrome. TCRdb used MiXCR to reprocess the immunoSEQ multiplex PCR reads, holding one entry per CDR3 protein. The table records under 95,000 distinct CDR3 sequences, over 90% of them present only once. Sequencing input: CD4+ T cells from PBMCs. The receptors derive from a human donor with Susac syndrome. CDR3s include the opening cysteine and the closing phenylalanine or tryptophan. D genes are given only for firm matches. Clone sizes are given selectively: once, few, many, or a class where the clone is expanded.

DNA: TGTGCCAGCAGTCCGGGACATCCCGAGCAGTTCTTC
CDR3: CASSPGHPEQFF
V: TRBV6-2/TRBV6-3
size: -
D: -
J: TRBJ2-1

DNA: TGTGCCAGCAGCGGGTCTGGGAACACTGAAGCTTTCTTT
CDR3: CASSGSGNTEAFF
V: TRBV12-3/TRBV12-4
size: -
D: -
J: TRBJ1-1

DNA: TGTGCCAGCAGGAATACAGGGGTTACTGAAGCTTTCTTT
CDR3: CASRNTGVTEAFF
V: TRBV7-2
size: -
D: TRBD1
J: TRBJ1-1

DNA: TGTGCCAGCTCACCAAATACAGCCGGTGAGGAAAAACTGTTTTTT
CDR3: CASSPNTAGEEKLFF
V: TRBV18
size: -
D: -
J: TRBJ1-4

DNA: TGTGCCAGCAGCCCCCGGACAGGGAGCTTCACAGATACGCAGTATTTT
CDR3: CASSPRTGSFTDTQYF
V: TRBV5-4
size: -
D: TRBD1
J: TRBJ2-3

DNA: TGTGCCTGGAACCAGGGACCGCGCAATCAGCCCCAGCATTTT
CDR3: CAWNQGPRNQPQHF
V: TRBV30
size: -
D: -
J: TRBJ1-5

DNA: TGTGCCAGCAGCCCGGACAGCTTGTATCAGCCCCAGCATTTT
CDR3: CASSPDSLYQPQHF
V: TRBV7-2
size: -
D: -
J: TRBJ1-5

DNA: TGTGCCAGCAGCCTCGGACAGGGCTGGGAGACCCAGTACTTC
CDR3: CASSLGQGWETQYF
V: TRBV7-9
size: -
D: TRBD1
J: TRBJ2-5

DNA: TGTGCCAGCAGCTTATTCCTAGCGGGGCTCCAAGAGACCCAGTACTTC
CDR3: CASSLFLAGLQETQYF
V: TRBV11-2
size: -
D: TRBD2
J: TRBJ2-5

DNA: TGTGCCAGCAGCTTGACAGGGAGGGAGCAGTACTTC
CDR3: CASSLTGREQYF
V: TRBV3-1
size: -
D: -
J: TRBJ2-7

DNA: TGTGCCAGCAGCGTAGAAGTAGGACTTCAATACCAAGAGACCCAGTACTTC
CDR3: CASSVEVGLQYQETQYF
V: TRBV9
size: -
D: -
J: TRBJ2-5

DNA: TGTGCCAGCAGCTTAGGCGGGGTGACCGGGGAGCTGTTTTTT
CDR3: CASSLGGVTGELFF
V: TRBV7-2
size: -
D: -
J: TRBJ2-2

DNA: TGTGCCAGCAGCGTTAAGGATAATTCACCCCTCCACTTT
CDR3: CASSVKDNSPLHF
V: TRBV6-5
size: -
D: -
J: TRBJ1-6

DNA: TGCGCCAGCAGCTTGGACACGGGGGCTTATGGCTACACCTTC
CDR3: CASSLDTGAYGYTF
V: TRBV5-1
size: once
D: -
J: TRBJ1-2

DNA: TGTGCCAGCGGGGGGGACGGGTCCTACACAGATACGCAGTATTTT
CDR3: CASGGDGSYTDTQYF
V: TRBV6-1
size: -
D: TRBD2
J: TRBJ2-3

DNA: TGCAGTGCTAGAAGGGGGAACGGAAACACCATATATTTT
CDR3: CSARRGNGNTIYF
V: TRBV20-1
size: -
D: -
J: TRBJ1-3

DNA: TGCGCCAGCAGTTTAAGGATCGTCGGTGAGCAGTTCTTC
CDR3: CASSLRIVGEQFF
V: TRBV5-1
size: -
D: -
J: TRBJ2-1

DNA: TGCAGTGCTAGCTCGACAGGGCGGACCTACAATGAGCAGTTCTTC
CDR3: CSASSTGRTYNEQFF
V: TRBV20-1
size: -
D: TRBD1
J: TRBJ2-1

DNA: TGTGCCAGCAGCTTGGGGGCAGGGACGGGATATGAGCAGTTCTTC
CDR3: CASSLGAGTGYEQFF
V: TRBV5-6
size: -
D: -
J: TRBJ2-1

DNA: TGTGCCAGCAGCCAAGGGCCGGCTCAAGAGACCCAGTACTTC
CDR3: CASSQGPAQETQYF
V: TRBV3-1
size: -
D: -
J: TRBJ2-5

DNA: TGTGCCAGCAGCACCACGACTAGCGGGGGGGACGTGCGCACAGATACGCAGTATTTT
CDR3: CASSTTTSGGDVRTDTQYF
V: TRBV9
size: -
D: TRBD2
J: TRBJ2-3

DNA: TGTGCCTGGAGTGTGGGGGCCGGAGGAGCTTTCTTT
CDR3: CAWSVGAGGAFF
V: TRBV30
size: -
D: -
J: TRBJ1-1

DNA: TGCGCCAGCAGCCAAGACCGGGACAGGGGACTAGCGGTCAATGAGCAGTTCTTC
CDR3: CASSQDRDRGLAVNEQFF
V: TRBV4-1
size: -
D: -
J: TRBJ2-1

DNA: TGCAGCGTTGAACTGTCAGATACGCAGTATTTT
CDR3: CSVELSDTQYF
V: TRBV29-1
size: -
D: -
J: TRBJ2-3

DNA: TGTGCCAGCAGCTTTGGCACAGATACGCAGTATTTT
CDR3: CASSFGTDTQYF
V: TRBV7-8
size: -
D: -
J: TRBJ2-3

DNA: TGCGCCAGCAGTGACGGCAGGGGAGGAAACGAGCAGTACTTC
CDR3: CASSDGRGGNEQYF
V: TRBV10-1
size: -
D: -
J: TRBJ2-7

DNA: TGTGCCAGCTCACCGGCGAAGAACACTGAAGCTTTCTTT
CDR3: CASSPAKNTEAFF
V: TRBV18
size: once
D: -
J: TRBJ1-1

DNA: TGTGCCAGCAGCGCAGAGGCGGGGGAGGTGTACGAGCAGTACTTC
CDR3: CASSAEAGEVYEQYF
V: TRBV9
size: -
D: TRBD2
J: TRBJ2-7

DNA: TGTGCTAGTGGTTTGGTAAGAGGGGAGCTGTTTTTT
CDR3: CASGLVRGELFF
V: TRBV12-5
size: -
D: -
J: TRBJ2-2

DNA: TGTGCCAGCAGTTACATTTCGGGTGGGGGTTACAAGCAGTACTTC
CDR3: CASSYISGGGYKQYF
V: TRBV6-5
size: once
D: -
J: TRBJ2-7

DNA: TGTGCCAGCAGCCTCCTAGCGGGGGTGAACACCGGGGAGCTGTTTTTT
CDR3: CASSLLAGVNTGELFF
V: TRBV3-1
size: -
D: TRBD2
J: TRBJ2-2

DNA: TGTGCCAGCAGTTTGGGGCCTAAGCGGAGCACAGATACGCAGTATTTT
CDR3: CASSLGPKRSTDTQYF
V: TRBV12-3/TRBV12-4
size: -
D: -
J: TRBJ2-3

DNA: TGTGCCTGGAGTCATAGCGGGGGGGCACGTGGGGAGCTGTTTTTT
CDR3: CAWSHSGGARGELFF
V: TRBV30
size: -
D: TRBD2
J: TRBJ2-2

DNA: TGTGCCTGGAGCTCTCAACCGGGACAGGCTACCGGGGAGCTGTTTTTT
CDR3: CAWSSQPGQATGELFF
V: TRBV30
size: once
D: TRBD1
J: TRBJ2-2

DNA: TGCAGCGTTGAAGCGGGGGCGGGCGGCTACACCTTC
CDR3: CSVEAGAGGYTF
V: TRBV29-1
size: -
D: -
J: TRBJ1-2

DNA: TGTGCCAGCAGTGGGGACAGGGCGGATACGCAGTATTTT
CDR3: CASSGDRADTQYF
V: TRBV2
size: -
D: TRBD1
J: TRBJ2-3

DNA: TGCAGTGCTAGGCCCCCTACCGGGAGGGAGACCCAGTACTTC
CDR3: CSARPPTGRETQYF
V: TRBV20-1
size: -
D: TRBD2
J: TRBJ2-5

DNA: TGTGCCAGCAGTTTAGGGGGCGCAGGGGCCAACGTCCTGACTTTC
CDR3: CASSLGGAGANVLTF
V: TRBV12-3/TRBV12-4
size: few
D: -
J: TRBJ2-6

DNA: TGCAGCATTGGACAGGGAACCTACGAGCAGTACTTC
CDR3: CSIGQGTYEQYF
V: TRBV29-1
size: -
D: TRBD1
J: TRBJ2-7

DNA: TGTGCCAGCAGCCAACTCAGGGGTTCGACCCAGCATTTT
CDR3: CASSQLRGSTQHF
V: TRBV4-2
size: -
D: -
J: TRBJ1-5

DNA: TGTGCCAGCAACCCGGGGGGAGAGACCCAGTACTTC
CDR3: CASNPGGETQYF
V: TRBV12-3/TRBV12-4
size: -
D: TRBD2
J: TRBJ2-5

DNA: TGTGCCAGCAACCCGGACGTAAAAAACATTCAGTACTTC
CDR3: CASNPDVKNIQYF
V: TRBV7-9
size: -
D: -
J: TRBJ2-4